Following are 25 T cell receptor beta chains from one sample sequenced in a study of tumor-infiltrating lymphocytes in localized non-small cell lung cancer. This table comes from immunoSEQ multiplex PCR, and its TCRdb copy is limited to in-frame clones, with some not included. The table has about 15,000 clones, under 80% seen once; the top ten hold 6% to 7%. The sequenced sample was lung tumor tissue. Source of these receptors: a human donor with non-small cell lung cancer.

CDR3 coding DNA: TGTGCCAGTAGCCCCGGGACAGGAAAAACTAATGGCTACACCTTC. Its translation is CASSPGTGKTNGYTF. V gene TRBV19 combines with J gene TRBJ1-2; 8 nucleotides align to TRBD1. V gave up 6 bases and J gave up 6 bases; unmatched junction bases: 12. Germline V CDR1 and CDR2: LNHDA, SQIVND (reference sequence). The CDR3 consists of 15 residues.

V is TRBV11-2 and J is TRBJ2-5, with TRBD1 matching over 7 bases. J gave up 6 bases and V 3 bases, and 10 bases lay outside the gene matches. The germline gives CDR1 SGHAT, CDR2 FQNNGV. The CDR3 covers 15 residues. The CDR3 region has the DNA TGTGCCAGCAGCTTCGCCGGGACAGCTTCAAAGACCCAGTACTTC. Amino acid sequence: CASSFAGTASKTQYF. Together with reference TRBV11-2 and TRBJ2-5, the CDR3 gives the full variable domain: EAGVAQSPRYKIIEKRQSVAFWCNPISGHATLYWYQQILGQGPKLLIQFQNNGVVDDSQLPKDRFSAERLKGVDSTLKIQPAKLEDSAVYLCASSFAGTASKTQYFGPGTRLLVL.

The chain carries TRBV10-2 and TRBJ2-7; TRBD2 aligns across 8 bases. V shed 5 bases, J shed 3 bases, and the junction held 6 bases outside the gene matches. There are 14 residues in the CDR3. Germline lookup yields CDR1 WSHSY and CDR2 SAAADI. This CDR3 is CASSLAGPNYEQYF. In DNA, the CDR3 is TGCGCCAGCAGTTTAGCGGGACCAAACTACGAGCAGTACTTC.

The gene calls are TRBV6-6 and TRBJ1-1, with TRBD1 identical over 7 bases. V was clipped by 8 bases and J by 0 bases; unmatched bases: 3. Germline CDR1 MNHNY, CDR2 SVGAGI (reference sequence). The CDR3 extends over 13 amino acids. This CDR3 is CASGDRMNTEAFF. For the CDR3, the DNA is TGTGCCAGCGGGGACAGAATGAACACTGAAGCTTTCTTT.

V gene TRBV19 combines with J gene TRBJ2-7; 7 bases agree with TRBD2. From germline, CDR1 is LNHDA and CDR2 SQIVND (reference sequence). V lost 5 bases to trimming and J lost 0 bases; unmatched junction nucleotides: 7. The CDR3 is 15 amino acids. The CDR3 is CASSHLAGVSYEQYF. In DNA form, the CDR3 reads TGTGCCAGTAGTCATTTAGCGGGCGTCTCCTACGAGCAGTACTTC. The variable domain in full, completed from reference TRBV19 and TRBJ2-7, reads DGGITQSPKYLFRKEGQNVTLSCEQNLNHDAMYWYRQDPGQGLRLIYYSQIVNDFQKGDIAEGYSVSREKKESFPLTVTSAQKNPTAFYLCASSHLAGVSYEQYFGPGTRLTVT.

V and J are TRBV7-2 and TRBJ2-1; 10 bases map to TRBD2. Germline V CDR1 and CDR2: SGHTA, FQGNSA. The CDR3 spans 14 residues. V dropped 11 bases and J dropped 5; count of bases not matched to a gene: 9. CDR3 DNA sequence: TGTGCCTCTGCTAGCGGGAGTTCCCACAATGAGCAGTTCTTC. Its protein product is CASASGSSHNEQFF.

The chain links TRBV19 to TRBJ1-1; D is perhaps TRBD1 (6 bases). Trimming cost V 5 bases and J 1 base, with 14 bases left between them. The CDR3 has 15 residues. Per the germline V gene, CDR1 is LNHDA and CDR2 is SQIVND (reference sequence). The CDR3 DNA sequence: TGTGCCAGTAGTGGGGTTGGGGGCGCGAACACTGAAGCTTTCTTT. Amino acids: CASSGVGGANTEAFF.

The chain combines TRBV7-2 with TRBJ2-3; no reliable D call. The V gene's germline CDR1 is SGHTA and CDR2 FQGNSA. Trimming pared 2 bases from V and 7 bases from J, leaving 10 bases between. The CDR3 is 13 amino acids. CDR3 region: CASSLTLSNTQYF. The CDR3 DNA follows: TGTGCCAGCAGCTTAACCTTATCGAATACGCAGTATTTT.

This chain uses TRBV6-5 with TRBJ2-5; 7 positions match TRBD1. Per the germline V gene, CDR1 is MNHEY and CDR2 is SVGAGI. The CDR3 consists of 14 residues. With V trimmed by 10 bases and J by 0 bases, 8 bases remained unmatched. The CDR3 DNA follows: TGTGCCACCAGGGACAGATTGTACCAAGAGACCCAGTACTTC. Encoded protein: CATRDRLYQETQYF.

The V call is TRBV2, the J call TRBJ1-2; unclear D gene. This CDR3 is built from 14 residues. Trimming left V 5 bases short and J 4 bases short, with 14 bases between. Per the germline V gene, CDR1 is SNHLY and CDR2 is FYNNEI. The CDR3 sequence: CASSPLDFGYGYTF. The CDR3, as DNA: TGTGCCAGCAGTCCCTTGGACTTTGGCTATGGCTACACCTTC.

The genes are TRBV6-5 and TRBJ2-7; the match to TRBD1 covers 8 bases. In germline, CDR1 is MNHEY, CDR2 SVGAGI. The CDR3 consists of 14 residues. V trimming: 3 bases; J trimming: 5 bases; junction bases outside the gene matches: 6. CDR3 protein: CASSYLQGVNEQYF. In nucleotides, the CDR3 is TGTGCCAGCAGTTATCTACAGGGGGTAAACGAGCAGTACTTC.

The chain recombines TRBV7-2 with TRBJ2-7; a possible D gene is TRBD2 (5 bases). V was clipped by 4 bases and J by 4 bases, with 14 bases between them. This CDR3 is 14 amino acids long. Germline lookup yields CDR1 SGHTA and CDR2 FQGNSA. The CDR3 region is CASSSRWGAYEQYF. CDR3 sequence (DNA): TGTGCCAGCAGCTCTAGATGGGGAGCTTACGAGCAGTACTTC.

CDR3 loop: CASSLRLAGEVWPYEQYF. CDR3 in DNA: TGTGCCAGCAGCCTGAGACTAGCGGGAGAGGTTTGGCCCTACGAGCAGTACTTC. This chain joins TRBV5-4 and TRBJ2-7, with 12 positions matching TRBD2. In germline, CDR1 is SGHNT, CDR2 YYREEE (reference sequence). The CDR3 totals 18 residues. Trimming at V came to 4 bases and at J to 2 bases, leaving 13 bases not matched to a gene.

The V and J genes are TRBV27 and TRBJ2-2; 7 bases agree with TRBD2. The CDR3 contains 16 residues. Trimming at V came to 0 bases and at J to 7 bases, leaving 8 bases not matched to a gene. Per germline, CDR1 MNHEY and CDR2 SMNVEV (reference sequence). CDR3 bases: TGTGCCAGCAGTTTATCGATAGGACTAGGTATCGGGGAGCTGTTTTTT. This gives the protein CASSLSIGLGIGELFF.

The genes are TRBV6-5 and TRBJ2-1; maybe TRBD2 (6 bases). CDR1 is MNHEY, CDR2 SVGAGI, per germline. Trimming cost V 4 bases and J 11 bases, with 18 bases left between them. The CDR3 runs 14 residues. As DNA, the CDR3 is TGTGCCAGCAGTTTGCCAGGGCGGGGTGGAAAGCAGTTCTTC. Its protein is CASSLPGRGGKQFF.

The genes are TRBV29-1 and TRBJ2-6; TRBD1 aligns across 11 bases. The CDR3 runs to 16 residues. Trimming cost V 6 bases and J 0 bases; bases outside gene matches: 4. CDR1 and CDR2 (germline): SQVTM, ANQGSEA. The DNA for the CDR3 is TGCAGCGTACCCGGGACAGGGGGCTCTGGGGCCAACGTCCTGACTTTC. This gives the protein CSVPGTGGSGANVLTF.

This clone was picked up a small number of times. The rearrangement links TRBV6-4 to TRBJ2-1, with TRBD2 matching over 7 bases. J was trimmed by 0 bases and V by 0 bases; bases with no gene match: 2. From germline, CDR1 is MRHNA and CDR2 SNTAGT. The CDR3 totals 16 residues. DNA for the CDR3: TGTGCCAGCAGTGACTCGGGCGGGAGCTCCTACAATGAGCAGTTCTTC. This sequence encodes CASSDSGGSSYNEQFF.

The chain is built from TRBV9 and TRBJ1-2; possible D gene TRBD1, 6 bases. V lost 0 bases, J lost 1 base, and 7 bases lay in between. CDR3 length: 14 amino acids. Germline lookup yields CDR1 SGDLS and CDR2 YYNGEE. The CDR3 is CASSVGTDNYGYTF. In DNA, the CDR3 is TGTGCCAGCAGCGTAGGGACAGATAACTATGGCTACACCTTC.

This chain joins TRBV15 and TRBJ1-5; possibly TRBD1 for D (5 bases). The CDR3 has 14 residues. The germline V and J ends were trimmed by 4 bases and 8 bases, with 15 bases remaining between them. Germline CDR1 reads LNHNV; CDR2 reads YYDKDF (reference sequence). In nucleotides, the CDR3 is TGTGCCACCAGCAAAGAGGGGCCCAGCGAGCCCCAGCATTTT. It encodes CATSKEGPSEPQHF.

The DNA for the CDR3 is TGTGCCAGCAGCGGATTAGGGACGGACTATGGCTACACCTTC. Its translation is CASSGLGTDYGYTF. The chain combines TRBV9 with TRBJ1-2, with D perhaps TRBD1 (5 bases). This CDR3 has 14 residues. Germline CDR1 and CDR2: SGDLS and YYNGEE. V lost 3 bases and J lost 3, with 12 bases in between. Filled out from reference TRBV9 and TRBJ1-2, the complete variable domain reads DSGVTQTPKHLITATGQRVTLRCSPRSGDLSVYWYQQSLDQGLQFLIQYYNGEERAKGNILERFSAQQFPDLHSELNLSSLELGDSALYFCASSGLGTDYGYTFGSGTRLTVV.

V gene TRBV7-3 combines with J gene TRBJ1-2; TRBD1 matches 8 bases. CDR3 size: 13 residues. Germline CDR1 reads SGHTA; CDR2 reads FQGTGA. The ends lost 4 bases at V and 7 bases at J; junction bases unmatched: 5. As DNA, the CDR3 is TGTGCCAGCAGCTCACGACAGGGGTCTGGCTACACCTTC. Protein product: CASSSRQGSGYTF.

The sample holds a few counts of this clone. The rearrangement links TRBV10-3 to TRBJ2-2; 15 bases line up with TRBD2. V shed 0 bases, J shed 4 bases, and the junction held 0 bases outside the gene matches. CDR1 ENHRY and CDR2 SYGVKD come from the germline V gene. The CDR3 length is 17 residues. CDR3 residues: CAISESGLAGGTGELFF. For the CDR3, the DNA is TGTGCCATCAGTGAGTCGGGACTAGCGGGAGGCACCGGGGAGCTGTTTTTT.

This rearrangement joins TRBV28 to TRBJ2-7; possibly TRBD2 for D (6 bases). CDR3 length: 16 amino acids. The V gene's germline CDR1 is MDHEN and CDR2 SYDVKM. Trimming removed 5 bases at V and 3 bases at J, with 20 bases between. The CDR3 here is CASSATPGDGNYEQYF. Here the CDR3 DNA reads TGTGCCAGCAGTGCTACCCCGGGGGACGGTAACTACGAGCAGTACTTC.

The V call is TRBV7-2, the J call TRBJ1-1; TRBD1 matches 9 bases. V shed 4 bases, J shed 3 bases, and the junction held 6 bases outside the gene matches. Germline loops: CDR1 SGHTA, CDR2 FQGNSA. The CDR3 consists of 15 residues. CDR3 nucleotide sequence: TGTGCCAGCAGCTCGCCTGGGACAGGGTACACTGAAGCTTTCTTT. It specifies CASSSPGTGYTEAFF. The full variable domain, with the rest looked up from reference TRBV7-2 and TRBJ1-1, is GAGVSQSPSNKVTEKGKDVELRCDPISGHTALYWYRQSLGQGLEFLIYFQGNSAPDKSGLPSDRFSAERTGGSVSTLTIQRTQQEDSAVYLCASSSPGTGYTEAFFGQGTRLTVV.

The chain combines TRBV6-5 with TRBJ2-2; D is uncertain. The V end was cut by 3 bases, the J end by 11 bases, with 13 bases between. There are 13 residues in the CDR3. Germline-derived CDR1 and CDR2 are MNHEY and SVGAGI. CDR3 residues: CASSYSPKRELFF. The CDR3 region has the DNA TGTGCCAGCAGTTATAGTCCCAAGAGAGAGCTGTTTTTT.